Listed below are T cell receptor beta chains from one sample, sequenced in a study of shared clonotypes between healthy human individuals. Measured with immunoSEQ multiplex PCR; TCRdb has only the in-frame clones, and not every one. The sample records approximately 2,200,000 clones, approximately 94% being singletons. Sequencing was carried out using naive CD8+ T cells from PBMCs. The receptors stem from a man between 18 and 29 years old in good health. Some clones in this sample may be carry-over from other donors' samples. CDR3s include the opening cysteine and the closing phenylalanine or tryptophan. The D gene is left open where the match is weak. Size values are once, few and many counts, or a class for expanded clones, and some rows have none.

>TRBV6-9|TRBJ1-2|-|-
CASRNMGGYTF
TGTGCCAGCAGAAATATGGGTGGCTACACCTTC
>TRBV6-5|TRBJ2-7|-|-
CASSYSFGRGAYEQYF
TGTGCCAGCAGTTACTCGTTTGGGAGAGGGGCCTACGAGCAGTACTTC
>TRBV15|TRBJ2-7|-|TRBD2
CATSRVGGDDEQYF
TGTGCCACCAGCAGAGTGGGAGGGGACGACGAGCAGTACTTC
>TRBV2|TRBJ2-3|-|TRBD2
CASSDQPSGRDTDTQYF
TGTGCCAGCAGTGATCAGCCTAGCGGGAGGGACACAGATACGCAGTATTTT
>TRBV5-1|TRBJ2-7|-|-
CASSLGGGFAYEQYF
TGCGCCAGCAGCTTGGGTGGGGGTTTCGCCTACGAGCAGTACTTC
>TRBV27|TRBJ2-6|-|-
CASSLRGSGANVLTF
TGTGCCAGCTCCCTTAGGGGGTCTGGGGCCAACGTCCTGACTTTC
>TRBV15|TRBJ2-1|-|-
CATSSSNTKASYNEQFF
TGTGCCACCAGCAGTTCAAATACCAAAGCATCCTACAATGAGCAGTTCTTC
>TRBV5-5|TRBJ1-1|-|TRBD1
CASSANRGTEAFF
TGTGCCAGCAGCGCCAACAGGGGCACTGAAGCTTTCTTT
>TRBV4-1|TRBJ2-1|-|TRBD2
CASSQGTSGRYEQFF
TGCGCCAGCAGCCAGGGGACTAGCGGGAGGTATGAGCAGTTCTTC
>TRBV7-6|TRBJ2-3|-|-
CASSLAQNRATDTQYF
TGTGCCAGCAGCTTAGCGCAGAACAGAGCCACAGATACGCAGTATTTT
>TRBV28|TRBJ1-1|-|-
CASSIKGHRVTSGNTEAFF
TGTGCCAGCAGTATAAAGGGTCACAGGGTAACCTCAGGAAACACTGAAGCTTTCTTT
>TRBV6-1|TRBJ2-7|once|-
CASSEWVSYEQYF
TGTGCCAGCAGTGAATGGGTCTCCTACGAGCAGTACTTC
>TRBV7-9|TRBJ2-7|once|-
CASGPGASYEQYF
TGTGCCAGCGGTCCCGGGGCTTCCTACGAGCAGTACTTC
>TRBV14|TRBJ2-7|once|TRBD1
CASSQWDRYEQYF
TGTGCCAGCAGCCAATGGGACAGGTACGAGCAGTACTTC
>TRBV7-9|TRBJ2-4|-|TRBD1
CASSLVSGQAKNIQYF
TGTGCCAGCAGCTTAGTATCGGGACAGGCCAAAAACATTCAGTACTTC
>TRBV11-2|TRBJ2-1|-|TRBD1
CASSLWGQGDNEQFF
TGTGCCAGCAGCTTGTGGGGACAGGGGGATAATGAGCAGTTCTTC
>TRBV10-2|TRBJ1-5|-|TRBD1
CASSRDRAFDQPQHF
TGCGCCAGCAGTAGGGACAGGGCCTTTGATCAGCCCCAGCATTTT
>TRBV7-9|TRBJ2-2|-|-
CASSLIDANTGELFF
TGTGCCAGCAGCTTAATAGATGCGAACACCGGGGAGCTGTTTTTT
>TRBV27|TRBJ2-1|-|-
CASRPPGANEQFF
TGTGCCAGCAGGCCGCCCGGGGCCAATGAGCAGTTCTTC
>TRBV19|TRBJ1-1|-|-
CASSMRRRNTEAFF
TGTGCCAGTAGTATGCGACGGAGGAACACTGAAGCTTTCTTT
>TRBV6-5|TRBJ2-7|-|-
CASSYNRAYEQYF
TGTGCCAGCAGTTACAACAGAGCCTACGAGCAGTACTTC
>TRBV20-1|TRBJ2-7|once|-
CSARQGYEQYF
TGCAGTGCTAGACAGGGATACGAGCAGTACTTC
>TRBV5-5|TRBJ2-7|-|TRBD2
CASVGGVHEQYF
TGTGCCAGCGTCGGGGGGGTCCACGAGCAGTACTTC
>TRBV5-5|TRBJ1-1|once|-
CASSLAGQGLTEAFF
TGTGCCAGCAGCTTGGCCGGGCAGGGTCTGACTGAAGCTTTCTTT
>TRBV30|TRBJ2-3|-|-
CASLGLELSTDTQYF
TGTGCCTCCCTCGGACTTGAGCTTAGCACAGATACGCAGTATTTT
>TRBV4-1|TRBJ1-1|-|TRBD1
CASSHAGQGVTEAFF
TGCGCCAGCAGCCATGCCGGCCAGGGGGTCACTGAAGCTTTCTTT
>TRBV6-5|TRBJ2-1|-|-
CASRLGLNYNEQFF
TGTGCCAGCAGGTTGGGACTTAACTACAATGAGCAGTTCTTC
>TRBV7-9|TRBJ2-2|-|-
CASILTLDPPGELFF
TGTGCCAGCATCCTAACCTTGGACCCACCCGGGGAGCTGTTTTTT
>TRBV19|TRBJ1-1|once|-
CASSMGGAYTEAFF
TGTGCCAGTAGTATGGGGGGGGCCTACACTGAAGCTTTCTTT
>TRBV21-1|TRBJ1-2|-|-
CARKRIQGGIYGYTF
TGTGCCAGAAAAAGGATTCAGGGGGGGATCTATGGCTACACCTTC
>TRBV5-1|TRBJ1-2|-|-
CASSLSGRNLYGYTF
TGCGCCAGCAGCTTATCCGGCAGAAACCTCTATGGCTACACCTTC
>TRBV6-6|TRBJ1-5|-|-
CASSLTPAGPQHF
TGTGCCAGCAGTCTGACTCCGGCGGGGCCCCAGCATTTT
>TRBV4-1|TRBJ1-1|-|-
CASSQVLGVRNTEAFF
TGCGCCAGCAGCCAAGTATTGGGAGTGCGGAACACTGAAGCTTTCTTT
>TRBV7-9|TRBJ2-7|-|-
CASSFAGSVDEQYF
TGTGCCAGCAGCTTTGCCGGGAGCGTCGACGAGCAGTACTTC
>TRBV2|TRBJ2-1|-|-
CATYGGINEQFF
TGTGCCACCTATGGGGGAATTAATGAGCAGTTCTTC
>TRBV9|TRBJ2-1|-|-
CASSVADSPYNEQFF
TGTGCCAGCAGCGTAGCTGACAGTCCCTACAATGAGCAGTTCTTC